The sequence of this T cell receptor beta chain was determined in a study of blood T cell repertoires in COVID-19. Per the original methods: From reference gene primer amplification, estimates of nucleated cell counts were derived. Repertoires were generated with immunoSEQ multiplex PCR, while TCRdb's copy carries only in-frame clones and drops some. The V and J calls and clone size come from that table; D and trimming were worked out from the DNA. This table holds 6,000 to 8,000 clones, roughly 80% found once. The CDR3 has 13 amino acids. V shed 1 base and J shed 3 bases, with 5 bases lying between them. Germline V CDR1 and CDR2: SGHVS, FQNEAQ.

The gene calls are TRBV7-8 and TRBJ2-3; D gene uncertain. The material sequenced was peripheral blood. This clonotype originated in a human donor in a cohort sampled during active COVID-19. The CDR3: CASSLEETDTQYF. Here the CDR3 DNA reads TGTGCCAGCAGCTTAGAAGAGACAGATACGCAGTATTTT.